Below, 26 T cell receptor beta chains from the same sample are listed, as sequenced in a study of cytomegalovirus exposure and HLA in healthy donors. The PCR was carried out with 60 Vbeta primers and 13 Jbeta primers. The data were produced by immunoSEQ multiplex PCR, yet TCRdb's version contains in-frame clones alone and is incomplete. The table has 100,000 to 150,000 clones, about 84% seen once. What was sequenced was PBMCs. The receptors derive from a man aged 18 to 29 in good health and CMV-seropositive.

The CDR3 loop is CASSIDKNYGYTF. The CDR3 nucleotides are TGTGCCAGTAGTATAGACAAAAACTATGGCTACACCTTC. This chain uses TRBV19 with TRBJ1-2; D is undetermined. Germline CDR1 is LNHDA and CDR2 is SQIVND (reference sequence). This CDR3 region has 13 residues. V shed 0 bases and J shed 2 bases, with 4 bases lying between them.

The J gene is TRBJ2-7, the V gene TRBV27, with D possibly matching TRBD2 (6 bases). The V gene lost 5 bases and the J gene lost 0 bases, with 23 bases spanning the gap. The CDR3 extends over 18 amino acids. The germline V gene encodes CDR1 MNHEY and CDR2 SMNVEV (reference sequence). CDR3 protein: CASSLKFSPPDYSYEQYF. The CDR3 nucleotides read TGTGCCAGCAGTCTTAAATTTAGTCCCCCGGACTACTCCTACGAGCAGTACTTC.

CDR3 amino acids: CASSQDSSGGGVLTF. CDR3 bases: TGCGCCAGCAGCCAAGATAGTTCAGGGGGCGGCGTCCTGACTTTC. The chain has TRBV4-3 and TRBJ2-6; 8 bases line up with TRBD1. Germline assignment: CDR1 LGHNA and CDR2 YSLEER. CDR3 length: 15 amino acids. With V trimmed by 0 bases and J by 12 bases, 7 bases remained unmatched.

This clone was counted a single time. The chain has TRBV4-1 and TRBJ1-3; TRBD1 matches 8 bases. Germline CDR1 and CDR2: MGHRA and YSYEKL. The CDR3 has 20 residues. The J segment lost 3 bases and the V segment lost 0 bases, leaving 16 bases of the junction unmatched. The CDR3 nucleotides are TGCGCCAGCAGCCAAGATCCGGGAACAGGGGGTATCAGATTTGGAAACACCATATATTTT. Translated, it gives CASSQDPGTGGIRFGNTIYF.

The gene calls are TRBV7-6 and TRBJ2-2; TRBD1 matches 7 bases. CDR3 length equals 16 residues. Germline-derived CDR1 and CDR2 are SGHVS and FNYEAQ. The ends lost 4 bases at V and 2 bases at J; junction bases unmatched: 7. CDR3 bases: TGTGCCAGCAGCTCCTGGACAGGACCTAACACCGGGGAGCTGTTTTTT. Translated, it gives CASSSWTGPNTGELFF.

The gene calls are TRBV7-9 and TRBJ2-1; maybe TRBD2 (5 bases). Germline CDR1 reads SEHNR; CDR2 reads FQNEAQ (reference sequence). V lost 1 base and J 9 bases, leaving 10 bases between the germline ends. This CDR3 spans 13 amino acids. CDR3 DNA sequence: TGTGCCAGCAGCTTAGGAGCGGCCGGTGAGCAGTTCTTC. This gives the protein CASSLGAAGEQFF.

The J gene is TRBJ2-7, the V gene TRBV2; D may be TRBD1 (5 bases). This CDR3 has 14 amino acids. Looked up from germline, CDR1 is SNHLY and CDR2 is FYNNEI. Between the trimmed V and J ends, which lost 5 bases and 4 bases, there was a span of 15 bases. DNA for the CDR3: TGTGCCAGCAGTAGGGGCCAGGTTTATTACGAGCAGTACTTC. This sequence encodes CASSRGQVYYEQYF. Variable domain in full (rest from reference TRBV2 and TRBJ2-7): EPEVTQTPSHQVTQMGQEVILRCVPISNHLYFYWYRQILGQKVEFLVSFYNNEISEKSEIFDDQFSVERPDGSNFTLKIRSTKLEDSAMYFCASSRGQVYYEQYFGPGTRLTVT.

V and J are TRBV21-1 and TRBJ1-2. TRBV21-1 is shown as a pseudogene. This CDR3 spans 10 amino acids. CDR3 loop: CASRRKGYTF. The CDR3 DNA reads as TGTGCCTCAAGGAGGAAGGGCTACACCTTC.

The rearrangement links TRBV10-3 to TRBJ2-7, with a weak D call TRBD1 (5 bases). Trimming removed 6 bases from V and 7 bases from J, with 13 bases in between. Per germline, CDR1 ENHRY and CDR2 SYGVKD. This CDR3 comprises 12 residues. The DNA for the CDR3 is TGTGCCATCAGGGCAGGGTTGGGGGAGCAGTACTTC. Amino acids: CAIRAGLGEQYF.

This chain connects TRBV5-4 to TRBJ2-7; no clear D gene. Germline CDR1 SGHNT, CDR2 YYREEE (reference sequence). V was cut by 4 bases and J by 1 base, with 12 bases left in between. The CDR3 consists of 14 residues. CDR3 nucleotide sequence: TGTGCCAGCAGCCTGTCCGGTATATCCTACGAGCAGTACTTC. Protein sequence: CASSLSGISYEQYF.

The chain employs TRBV15 and TRBJ2-1; TRBD2 aligns across 8 bases. V lost 0 bases, J lost 0 bases, and 4 bases stayed unmatched. The CDR3 is 17 residues long. CDR1 and CDR2 (germline): LNHNV, YYDKDF (reference sequence). The CDR3 reads CATSREASGSSYNEQFF. The CDR3, as DNA: TGTGCCACCAGCAGAGAGGCCAGCGGGAGCTCCTACAATGAGCAGTTCTTC.

This clone is a singleton in its sample. DNA for the CDR3: TGTGCCAGCAGCGGCACAGTAGCGGAGACCCAGTACTTC. Amino acids: CASSGTVAETQYF. V usage is TRBV27 and J usage is TRBJ2-5; D is possibly TRBD2 (5 bases). V gave up 6 bases and J gave up 5 bases, with 13 bases separating them. Germline V gene data show CDR1 as MNHEY and CDR2 as SMNVEV (reference sequence). The CDR3 consists of 13 residues.

This chain joins TRBV5-1 and TRBJ1-3, with D maybe TRBD1 (6 bases). With 4 bases removed from V and 2 bases from J, the gap between germline ends came to 13 bases. Germline loops: CDR1 SGHRS, CDR2 YFSETQ. This CDR3 has 15 amino acids. The CDR3 DNA reads TGCGCCAGCAGCCGGACAGCTTTTCCTGGAAACACCATATATTTT. Translating it yields CASSRTAFPGNTIYF.

The CDR3 bases are TGTGCCAGTCGGGGGTACGAGCAGTACTTC. Residues: CASRGYEQYF. The rearrangement links TRBV5-8 to TRBJ2-7; tentative D call: TRBD2 (6 bases). V gave up 8 bases and J gave up 4 bases, with 7 bases separating them. The CDR3 is 10 residues long. Germline V gene lookup returns CDR1 SGHTS and CDR2 YDEGEE.

CDR3 sequence reads: CASGLPGQGSYEQYF. The CDR3 DNA follows: TGTGCTAGTGGTTTGCCCGGACAGGGATCCTACGAGCAGTACTTC. The chain has TRBV12-5 and TRBJ2-5; 8 nucleotides agree with TRBD1. The J call is doubtful: the DNA matches TRBJ2-7 better. CDR1 and CDR2 from the germline V gene are LGHNT and FRNRAP. This CDR3 comprises 15 residues.

This chain connects TRBV7-8 to TRBJ2-7; 11 bases match TRBD1. This CDR3 contains 14 residues. Looked up from germline, CDR1 is SGHVS and CDR2 is FQNEAQ. V shed 5 bases, J shed 6 bases, and the junction held 6 bases outside the gene matches. CDR3 residues: CASSPRDRGTEQYF. Here the CDR3 DNA reads TGTGCCAGCAGCCCGAGGGACAGGGGGACCGAGCAGTACTTC.

The chain employs TRBV30 and TRBJ1-2; D gene ambiguous. CDR3 length: 14 amino acids. The V gene lost 1 base and the J gene lost 4 bases, with 13 bases spanning the gap. CDR1 is GTSNPN, CDR2 SVGIG, per germline (reference sequence). CDR3 in DNA: TGTGCCTGGAGTGCAACAGAAAACTTCTATGGCTACACCTTC. Translated: CAWSATENFYGYTF.

The CDR3 region is CASSPTQAKNIQYF. CDR3 sequence (DNA): TGTGCCAGCAGCCCCACGCAGGCCAAAAACATTCAGTACTTC. The chain employs TRBV6-6 and TRBJ2-4, with no clear D. The CDR3 loop spans 14 amino acids. The germline V and J ends were trimmed by 6 bases and 1 base, with 10 bases remaining between them. Germline CDR1 MNHNY, CDR2 SVGAGI (reference sequence).

The rearrangement uses TRBV2 and TRBJ1-2; tentative D call: TRBD1 (5 bases). The CDR3 extends over 13 amino acids. Looked up from germline, CDR1 is SNHLY and CDR2 is FYNNEI. V was clipped by 2 bases and J by 7 bases, with 11 bases between them. DNA for the CDR3: TGTGCCAGCAGTGAATGGGGGGGTCGTGGCTACACCTTC. Residues: CASSEWGGRGYTF.

This clone was recorded a few times. The chain is built from TRBV7-9 and TRBJ1-4; D gene ambiguous. Trimming pared 5 bases from V and 5 bases from J, leaving 12 bases between. The CDR3 covers 14 residues. The germline gives CDR1 SEHNR, CDR2 FQNEAQ (reference sequence). The CDR3, as DNA: TGTGCCAGCAGCGCCCCGGCGGCCAATGAAAAACTGTTTTTT. Amino acid sequence: CASSAPAANEKLFF. Filled out from reference TRBV7-9 and TRBJ1-4, the complete variable domain reads DTGVSQNPRHKITKRGQNVTFRCDPISEHNRLYWYRQTLGQGPEFLTYFQNEAQLEKSRLLSDRFSAERPKGSFSTLEIQRTEQGDSAMYLCASSAPAANEKLFFGSGTQLSVL.

V and J are TRBV6-5 and TRBJ1-1; 10 positions agree with TRBD1. This CDR3 region has 13 residues. Germline values: CDR1 MNHEY, CDR2 SVGAGI. J was trimmed by 11 bases and V by 2 bases; bases with no gene match: 5. This CDR3 reads CASSYDRGLGAFF. CDR3 nucleotides: TGTGCCAGCAGTTACGACAGGGGGCTAGGGGCTTTCTTT.

This rearrangement joins TRBV5-1 to TRBJ1-2, with a tentative D call TRBD1 (5 bases). CDR1 and CDR2 from the germline V gene are SGHRS and YFSETQ. V lost 1 base to trimming and J lost 6 bases, with 16 bases between them. There are 15 residues in the CDR3. DNA for the CDR3: TGCGCCAGCAGCTTGAAACTGAAAGGGGTTGATGGCTACACCTTC. It codes for CASSLKLKGVDGYTF.

This clone showed up just once. The chain employs TRBV15 and TRBJ1-2; 8 bases map to TRBD1. Looked up from germline, CDR1 is LNHNV and CDR2 is YYDKDF (reference sequence). Trimming removed 3 bases from V and 7 bases from J; junction bases left unmatched: 19. This CDR3 spans 18 amino acids. This chain's CDR3 is CATSRPSAIYQGAGGYTF. CDR3 in DNA: TGTGCCACCAGCAGGCCGAGCGCCATTTATCAGGGGGCCGGTGGCTACACCTTC.

The chain uses TRBV10-3 and TRBJ1-1, with TRBD1 identical over 7 bases. The trim removed 11 bases at V and 4 bases at J, leaving 4 bases unmatched. Germline V gene sequence: CDR1 ENHRY, CDR2 SYGVKD. CDR3 size: 11 residues. CDR3: CASRGITEAFF. The CDR3 DNA is TGTGCCTCCAGGGGGATCACTGAAGCTTTCTTT.

The rearrangement joins TRBV2 to TRBJ1-2; 7 positions match TRBD1. After removal of 6 bases from V and 2 bases from J, the junction contained 3 bases not matched to a gene. Germline V gene sequence: CDR1 SNHLY, CDR2 FYNNEI. The CDR3 loop spans 13 amino acids. In DNA form, the CDR3 reads TGTGCCAGCAGGACAGGGCTCAACTATGGCTACACCTTC. It translates to CASRTGLNYGYTF.

The rearrangement uses TRBV30 and TRBJ2-1, with a possible D match to TRBD1 (6 bases). V lost 0 bases, J lost 8 bases, and 14 bases lay in between. The CDR3 contains 14 residues. Germline CDR1 and CDR2: GTSNPN and SVGIG (reference sequence). The CDR3 is CAWSVGQGWDEQFF. CDR3 in DNA: TGTGCCTGGAGTGTAGGGCAGGGGTGGGATGAGCAGTTCTTC.